One sample yielded the 26 T cell receptor beta chains listed below, sequenced in a study of T cell responses to AZD1222 COVID-19 vaccine. Profiled with immunoSEQ multiplex PCR; TCRdb holds only in-frame clones, not every one. The sample contains around 120,000 clones, over 75% of which appear only once. The sample consisted of peripheral blood, taken on day 0 of AZD1222 vaccination. These TCRs come from an adult in good health.

V and J are TRBV3-1 (or the pseudogene TRBV3-2) and TRBJ2-3; 7 nucleotides agree with TRBD2. Per germline, CDR1 LGHDT and CDR2 YNNKEL (reference sequence). V was clipped by 1 base and J by 1 base; unmatched bases: 2. The CDR3 length is 15 residues. CDR3 sequence reads: CASSQGGGGTDTQYF. For the CDR3, the DNA is TGTGCCAGCAGCCAAGGCGGGGGTGGCACAGATACGCAGTATTTT.

This chain connects TRBV5-1 to TRBJ1-1; D gene uncertain. The CDR3 is made up of 14 amino acids. Germline CDR1 and CDR2: SGHRS and YFSETQ. The V end was cut by 0 bases, the J end by 1 base, with 7 bases between. CDR3 loop: CASSLASWNTEAFF. CDR3 in DNA: TGCGCCAGCAGCTTGGCGTCCTGGAACACTGAAGCTTTCTTT.

In nucleotides, the CDR3 is TGTGCCAGCAGACAAGACAGGGGCTCTGGAAACACCATATATTTT. It is translated as CASRQDRGSGNTIYF. This sequence joins TRBV6-5 and TRBJ1-3; 8 nucleotides line up with TRBD1. Germline CDR1 reads MNHEY; CDR2 reads SVGAGI. J gave up 0 bases and V 6 bases, and 4 bases lay outside the gene matches. The CDR3 extends over 15 amino acids.

This sequence joins TRBV19 and TRBJ1-6, with D unclear. V lost 2 bases and J lost 6, with 14 bases in between. The CDR3 spans 16 residues. Looked up from germline, CDR1 is LNHDA and CDR2 is SQIVND (reference sequence). The CDR3 coding sequence is TGTGCCAGTAGTATACTCCCCGGGGAGGCTAATTCACCCCTCCACTTT. Encoded protein: CASSILPGEANSPLHF.

The V call is TRBV4-3, the J call TRBJ1-1, with D maybe TRBD1 (5 bases). CDR3 length: 12 residues. Germline lookup yields CDR1 LGHNA and CDR2 YSLEER. Trimming left V 4 bases short and J 5 bases short, with 8 bases between. The CDR3 bases are TGCGCCAGCAGCCGGGACGGGACTGAAGCTTTCTTT. Translated, it gives CASSRDGTEAFF.

The chain employs TRBV5-1 and TRBJ2-5, with TRBD2 matching 9 bases. The junction had 4 bases not matched to a gene; V was cut back by 2 bases and J by 5 bases. Per germline, CDR1 SGHRS and CDR2 YFSETQ. The CDR3 extends over 14 amino acids. CDR3 region: CASSFAGGPETQYF. CDR3 sequence (DNA): TGCGCCAGCAGCTTTGCGGGGGGGCCGGAGACCCAGTACTTC.

This clone was seen only a few times. The V call is TRBV11-3, the J call TRBJ2-1, with 8 bases identical to TRBD2. CDR3 length: 18 amino acids. V trimming: 0 bases; J trimming: 2 bases; junction bases outside the gene matches: 9. Germline loops: CDR1 SGHNT, CDR2 YENEEA. The CDR3 protein is CASSLDSRRGATYNEQFF. For the CDR3, the DNA is TGTGCCAGCAGCTTAGATTCCCGGCGGGGGGCTACCTACAATGAGCAGTTCTTC.

V is TRBV2 and J is TRBJ1-2; 8 positions agree with TRBD1. The CDR3 is 15 residues long. V lost 0 bases to trimming and J lost 3 bases; unmatched junction nucleotides: 3. The germline gives CDR1 SNHLY, CDR2 FYNNEI. CDR3 sequence (DNA): TGTGCCAGCAGTGAAGCCGACAGGGGTGACTATGGCTACACCTTC. This gives the protein CASSEADRGDYGYTF. Filled out from reference TRBV2 and TRBJ1-2, the complete variable domain reads EPEVTQTPSHQVTQMGQEVILRCVPISNHLYFYWYRQILGQKVEFLVSFYNNEISEKSEIFDDQFSVERPDGSNFTLKIRSTKLEDSAMYFCASSEADRGDYGYTFGSGTRLTVV.

The chain recombines TRBV6-5 with TRBJ2-2, with D tentatively TRBD1 (5 bases). The CDR3 extends over 12 amino acids. V was trimmed by 4 bases and J by 5 bases, leaving 5 bases between them. Germline V gene data show CDR1 as MNHEY and CDR2 as SVGAGI. The CDR3 region has the DNA TGTGCCAGCAGTTCAGGGACCGGGGAGCTGTTTTTT. Translating it yields CASSSGTGELFF.

This clone was counted a few times. The gene calls are TRBV6-5 and TRBJ1-5; no clear D. The CDR3 has 12 amino acids. V lost 6 bases, J lost 4 bases, and 7 bases lay in between. In germline, CDR1 is MNHEY, CDR2 SVGAGI. This CDR3 reads CASRNRNQPQHF. In DNA, the CDR3 is TGTGCCAGCAGAAATCGGAATCAGCCCCAGCATTTT.

The chain recombines TRBV5-4 with TRBJ2-7; D gene unclear. The germline gives CDR1 SGHNT, CDR2 YYREEE (reference sequence). Trimming cost V 0 bases and J 2 bases, with 12 bases left between them. The CDR3 covers 15 residues. In nucleotides, the CDR3 is TGTGCCAGCAGCTTGGTGGGGAATCCCACCTACGAGCAGTACTTC. It codes for CASSLVGNPTYEQYF.

There are a few counts of this clone. The rearrangement links TRBV15 to TRBJ1-1, with 8 bases identical to TRBD1. The V and J ends lost 5 bases and 1 base, in that order; junction bases with no gene match: 9. Germline-derived CDR1 and CDR2 are LNHNV and YYDKDF (reference sequence). The CDR3 is 16 residues long. CDR3 in amino acids: CATSPRLGTGNTEAFF. CDR3 sequence (DNA): TGTGCCACCAGCCCACGATTAGGGACAGGGAACACTGAAGCTTTCTTT.

The chain carries TRBV18 and TRBJ1-1; no firm D call. Germline loops: CDR1 KGHSH, CDR2 LQKENI. V was cut by 1 base and J by 11 bases, with 20 bases left in between. This CDR3 contains 15 residues. CDR3 protein: CASSPLKENVPTAFF. CDR3 DNA sequence: TGTGCCAGCTCACCACTCAAGGAAAATGTCCCGACGGCTTTCTTT.

The gene calls are TRBV5-1 and TRBJ1-2; the D gene is possibly TRBD1 (6 bases). This CDR3 is built from 16 residues. V gave up 3 bases and J gave up 6 bases, with 21 bases separating them. The germline gives CDR1 SGHRS, CDR2 YFSETQ. DNA for the CDR3: TGCGCCAGCAGCTCAGGGGTCGGAATTACCTCTAATGGCTACACCTTC. This encodes CASSSGVGITSNGYTF. The full variable domain, completed using reference TRBV5-1 and TRBJ1-2, is KAGVTQTPRYLIKTRGQQVTLSCSPISGHRSVSWYQQTPGQGLQFLFEYFSETQRNKGNFPGRFSGRQFSNSRSEMNVSTLELGDSALYLCASSSGVGITSNGYTFGSGTRLTVV.

The rearrangement joins TRBV5-6 to TRBJ1-1; D gene uncertain. CDR1 is SGHDT, CDR2 YYEEEE, per germline. Trimming pared 6 bases from V and 1 base from J, leaving 13 bases between. This CDR3 is built from 14 residues. The CDR3 DNA reads as TGTGCCAGCAACCTGTTCGGGAGGAACACTGAAGCTTTCTTT. Amino acid sequence: CASNLFGRNTEAFF.

The chain joins TRBV7-2 to TRBJ2-5, with no clear D. Germline loops: CDR1 SGHTA, CDR2 FQGNSA. There are 13 residues in the CDR3. V was trimmed by 2 bases and J by 4 bases, leaving 8 bases between them. This CDR3 is CASSLPWLETQYF. CDR3 nucleotide sequence: TGTGCCAGCAGCTTACCGTGGCTAGAGACCCAGTACTTC.

V gene TRBV3-1 (or the pseudogene TRBV3-2) combines with J gene TRBJ1-6, with 8 bases that match TRBD1. V lost 2 bases to trimming and J lost 7 bases; unmatched junction nucleotides: 7. The CDR3 totals 16 residues. In germline, CDR1 is LGHDT, CDR2 YNNKEL (reference sequence). The CDR3 bases are TGTGCCAGCAGCCAATACCCAGGGGGCGCGAATTCACCCCTCCACTTT. It translates to CASSQYPGGANSPLHF.

The chain joins TRBV5-1 to TRBJ1-6; D is ambiguous. There are 13 residues in the CDR3. Germline CDR1 SGHRS, CDR2 YFSETQ. V was clipped by 4 bases and J by 8 bases, with 10 bases between them. CDR3 sequence: CASSRTNDSPLHF. In DNA, the CDR3 is TGCGCCAGCAGCCGAACGAACGATTCACCCCTCCACTTT. The full variable domain, completed using reference TRBV5-1 and TRBJ1-6, is KAGVTQTPRYLIKTRGQQVTLSCSPISGHRSVSWYQQTPGQGLQFLFEYFSETQRNKGNFPGRFSGRQFSNSRSEMNVSTLELGDSALYLCASSRTNDSPLHFGNGTRLTVT.

This clone was observed a few times. The rearrangement links TRBV6-5 to TRBJ1-1, with 7 bases lining up with TRBD1. This CDR3 has 13 residues. J lost 4 bases, V lost 9 bases, and 8 bases had no gene match. In germline, CDR1 is MNHEY, CDR2 SVGAGI. The CDR3 nucleotides are TGTGCCAGTAGTAGACAGGGTGGCACTGAAGCTTTCTTT. Translation gives CASSRQGGTEAFF.

The chain uses TRBV5-1 and TRBJ1-4, with D maybe TRBD1 (5 bases). The germline CDR1 and CDR2 sequences are SGHRS and YFSETQ. The V gene lost 4 bases and the J gene lost 4 bases, with 17 bases spanning the gap. The CDR3 sequence is 16 residues long. CDR3 sequence reads: CASSQGHLEGNEKLFF. The DNA for the CDR3 is TGCGCCAGCAGCCAAGGACACTTGGAGGGTAATGAAAAACTGTTTTTT. Supplemented by reference TRBV5-1 and TRBJ1-4, the full variable domain reads KAGVTQTPRYLIKTRGQQVTLSCSPISGHRSVSWYQQTPGQGLQFLFEYFSETQRNKGNFPGRFSGRQFSNSRSEMNVSTLELGDSALYLCASSQGHLEGNEKLFFGSGTQLSVL.

V usage is TRBV10-1 and J usage is TRBJ2-1, with 13 bases aligning to TRBD2. The V gene's germline CDR1 is WNHNN and CDR2 SYGVQD (reference sequence). This CDR3 has 15 amino acids. Trimming cost V 5 bases and J 7 bases; bases outside gene matches: 5. CDR3 amino acids: CASSPLTSGGNEQFF. For the CDR3, the DNA is TGCGCCAGCAGTCCTTTGACTAGCGGGGGGAATGAGCAGTTCTTC.

V and J are TRBV7-3 and TRBJ2-3; D gene unclear. Between the trimmed V and J ends, which lost 2 bases and 4 bases, there was a span of 19 bases. The CDR3 covers 17 residues. Germline CDR1 and CDR2: SGHTA and FQGTGA. The CDR3 sequence: CASSLYPQRMGSDTQYF. DNA for the CDR3: TGTGCCAGCAGCTTATACCCACAGCGAATGGGGTCAGATACGCAGTATTTT.

V and J are TRBV19 and TRBJ1-3, with 8 bases matching TRBD1. Germline trimming cut 5 bases from V and 4 bases from J; bases unmatched to any gene: 4. CDR1 is LNHDA, CDR2 SQIVND, per germline (reference sequence). The CDR3 has 14 amino acids. The CDR3 loop reads CASSPRDRGNTIYF. CDR3 coding DNA: TGTGCCAGTAGTCCCCGGGACAGGGGAAACACCATATATTTT.

This chain links TRBV12-3 or TRBV12-4 with TRBJ1-2; D may be TRBD1 (5 bases). V lost 4 bases to trimming and J lost 4 bases, with 10 bases between them. The CDR3 covers 13 residues. CDR3 loop: CASSSGGVYGYTF. CDR3 coding DNA: TGTGCCAGCAGTTCTGGGGGTGTCTATGGCTACACCTTC.

The CDR3 DNA reads TGTGCCAGCTCACCACCGTCCCGACAGGGCTATAGTGGCTACACCTTC. It is translated as CASSPPSRQGYSGYTF. The chain joins TRBV18 to TRBJ1-2; 7 bases agree with TRBD1. The germline gives CDR1 KGHSH, CDR2 LQKENI. V gave up 0 bases and J gave up 7 bases; unmatched junction bases: 11. CDR3 length equals 16 residues. The variable domain in full, completed from reference TRBV18 and TRBJ1-2, reads NAGVMQNPRHLVRRRGQEARLRCSPMKGHSHVYWYRQLPEEGLKFMVYLQKENIIDESGMPKERFSAEFPKEGPSILRIQQVVRGDSAAYFCASSPPSRQGYSGYTFGSGTRLTVV.

The CDR3 spells CASSVGQGAYEQYF. The CDR3 nucleotides read TGTGCCAGCAGCGTAGGGCAGGGGGCCTACGAGCAGTACTTC. The chain uses TRBV9 and TRBJ2-7; TRBD1 matches 7 bases. V was clipped by 0 bases and J by 2 bases; unmatched bases: 2. The V gene's germline CDR1 is SGDLS and CDR2 YYNGEE. CDR3 length: 14 residues. The variable domain in full, completed from reference TRBV9 and TRBJ2-7, reads DSGVTQTPKHLITATGQRVTLRCSPRSGDLSVYWYQQSLDQGLQFLIQYYNGEERAKGNILERFSAQQFPDLHSELNLSSLELGDSALYFCASSVGQGAYEQYFGPGTRLTVT.